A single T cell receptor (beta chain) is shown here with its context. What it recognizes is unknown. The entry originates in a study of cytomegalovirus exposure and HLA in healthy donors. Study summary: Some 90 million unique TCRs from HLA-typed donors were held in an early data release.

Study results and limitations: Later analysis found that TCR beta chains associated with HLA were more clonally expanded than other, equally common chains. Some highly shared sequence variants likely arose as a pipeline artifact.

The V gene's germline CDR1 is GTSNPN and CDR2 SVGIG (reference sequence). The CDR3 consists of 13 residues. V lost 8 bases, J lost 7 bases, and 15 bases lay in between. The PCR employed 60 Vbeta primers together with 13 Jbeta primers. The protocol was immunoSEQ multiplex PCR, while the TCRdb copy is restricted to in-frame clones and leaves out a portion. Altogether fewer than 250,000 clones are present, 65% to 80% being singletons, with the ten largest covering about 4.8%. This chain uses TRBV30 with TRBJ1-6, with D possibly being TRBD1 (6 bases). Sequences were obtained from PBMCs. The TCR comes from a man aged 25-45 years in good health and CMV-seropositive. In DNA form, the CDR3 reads TGTGCCGGATGGACAAGGGGGAATTCACCCCTCCACTTT. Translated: CAGWTRGNSPLHF.